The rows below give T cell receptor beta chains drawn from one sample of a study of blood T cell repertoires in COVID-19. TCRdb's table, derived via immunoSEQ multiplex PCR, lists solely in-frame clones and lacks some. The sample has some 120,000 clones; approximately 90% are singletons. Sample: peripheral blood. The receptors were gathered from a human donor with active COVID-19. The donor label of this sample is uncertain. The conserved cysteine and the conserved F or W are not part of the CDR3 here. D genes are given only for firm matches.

ASSLQTGLNTEAF TRBV18 TRBD1
ASSYKWEGVYT TRBV6-5 NA
ASSPSWQTNTGELF TRBV7-8 NA
SVQVRDRVSGANVLT TRBV29-1 TRBD1
ASSLGEDYEQY TRBV11-3 NA
ASSLGSGGTYEQY TRBV7-9 TRBD2
ASSLLNQPQH TRBV19 NA
ASSKGRGKESEQY TRBV21-1 NA
ASSPTDTEAF TRBV2 NA
ASSQTPWDRGYNEQF TRBV3-1/TRBV3-2 TRBD1
ASSGLQRGNQPQH TRBV19 NA
ASSLEGTPGTGGREQY TRBV11-2 TRBD1
ASSLDLRAGSTDTQY TRBV11-2 NA
ASSFSWTKGQSSYEQY TRBV5-8 NA
ASSLGWGPTDTQY TRBV7-2 NA
ASSYNTTSGPPNLGYT TRBV6-7 NA
ASSIVGTNYGYT TRBV19 NA
ASSLGDRVHEQY TRBV7-2 TRBD1
ASSLGTGVNSPLH TRBV7-6 TRBD1
ASREGQPNNYGYT TRBV5-6 TRBD1
ASSPLTPGQNTGELF TRBV18 NA
ASSLRGGSEF TRBV18 NA
ASSLFAGSRYLTHGYT TRBV7-6 NA
ALSTGNTEAF TRBV30 NA
ASSRPTAAGGPTDTQY TRBV5-4 TRBD2
ASSQDSGNQPQH TRBV18 NA
ASSLLPGGKYNEQF TRBV7-3 TRBD1
ASSLGDFPRQPQH TRBV7-9 NA
ASSPGGDEQY TRBV7-9 TRBD2
ASSDSLAGEETQY TRBV6-1 TRBD2
ASSPEEAADQPQH TRBV23-1 NA
ASSDGQLYRTNEKLF TRBV5-1 NA
ASSLEVRQIQY TRBV5-8 NA
ASSGDRGLAGSQETQY TRBV9 TRBD2
ASTGQGAITGELF TRBV18 TRBD1
ASSLAGSSEQF TRBV7-2 NA
ASSVVGLAGLGETQY TRBV9 TRBD2
ASSHTIWDRALETQY TRBV3-1/TRBV3-2 TRBD1
ASSDYLRGLRIIAKNIQY TRBV6-4 TRBD1
AWSDRTLNQPQH TRBV30 NA
ASSLTGTGEETQY TRBV7-9 NA
ASSRTADRSSGANVLT TRBV18 NA
ASSQPGQPMKNTEAF TRBV4-1 TRBD1
ASSLGQLTEAF TRBV5-6 NA
ASSLDAGAGTDTQY TRBV5-4 NA
ASSQDSSGGTEQF TRBV4-3 TRBD2
ASSLVIYGELF TRBV13 NA
ASSQPGIYGYT TRBV3-1/TRBV3-2 NA
ASSLGPKNTEAF TRBV7-3 NA
ASSFPTQHAGN TRBV12-3/TRBV12-4 NA
ASSLGLANEQF TRBV3-1/TRBV3-2 TRBD2
SVEEGTDTQY TRBV29-1 NA
ASSPRESGANVLT TRBV27 NA
ASSEGLAGRLYEQF TRBV4-1 TRBD2